This TCR beta chain was captured by sequencing in a study of graft-versus-host responses after intestinal transplantation. General study findings and limits: GvH clones were identified in recipient marrow, with some first appearing in ileum or blood.

This clone is termed medium-sized. This table comes from immunoSEQ multiplex PCR, and its TCRdb copy is limited to in-frame clones, with some not included. The table has some 10,000 clones, roughly 27% seen once; the top ten hold around 3.4%. Germline CDR1 is LNHDA and CDR2 is SQIVND (reference sequence). The germline V and J ends were trimmed by 3 bases and 2 bases, with 17 bases remaining between them. This CDR3 region has 16 residues. A sort after the reaction isolated proliferating CFSE-low CD3+CD4+ and CD3+CD8+ responders. The J gene is TRBJ2-7, the V gene TRBV19; no clear D. The TCR was taken from a human patient who received an intestinal transplant. The material sequenced was alloreactive CD4+ T cells from a mixed lymphocyte reaction culture, taken before intestinal transplant. Subset described: CFSE-low proliferating T cells sorted from roughly six-day pre-transplant mixed lymphocyte reaction (GvH or HvG direction). CDR3 bases: TGTGCCAGTAGTATTCTTCTGGGCACAGAAACCTACGAGCAGTACTTC. Translating it yields CASSILLGTETYEQYF.